A selection of T cell receptor beta chains follows, all from one sample in a study of blood T cell repertoires in COVID-19. Sequenced by immunoSEQ multiplex PCR; TCRdb stores in-frame clones only, minus some. The repertoire has about 140,000 clones, approximately 78% of them found once; the top ten carry less than 4.5%. The sequenced material came from peripheral blood. The receptors come from an elderly woman with acute or convalescent COVID-19. Both conserved end residues are part of each CDR3. Fields, in order: J gene, D gene, V gene, clone size, CDR3 DNA, CDR3 protein. The D gene is left open where the match is weak. The size of a clone is reported for some rows only, either as once, few or many, or as a class for expanded clones.

TRBJ1-6 TRBD1 TRBV4-2 - TGTGCCAGCAGCCAAGATCGCGGGGACAGACCCCTCCACTTT CASSQDRGDRPLHF
TRBJ2-2 TRBD1 TRBV9 - TGTGCCAGCAGCGTAGGGGGACAGCCCGCCGGGGAGCTGTTTTTT CASSVGGQPAGELFF
TRBJ1-4 TRBD1 TRBV27 once TGTGCCAGCAGGGACAGGGGAACTGCGGCGGCAAAACTGTTTTTT CASRDRGTAAAKLFF
TRBJ2-1 - TRBV28 - TGTGCCAGCAGGTCCCCGGGATCGCAGTTCTTC CASRSPGSQFF
TRBJ1-5 TRBD1 TRBV19 - TGTGCCAGTAGTACAACACAGGGGGGTCGAGGGTGGGCCCAGCATTTT CASSTTQGGRGWAQHF
TRBJ2-5 TRBD1 TRBV2 - TGTGCCAGCAGGCTGACAGGGGGTCAAGAGACCCAGTACTTC CASRLTGGQETQYF
TRBJ2-7 TRBD1 TRBV5-1 - TGCGCCAGCAGCTTGGGGACAGGGTACTACGAGCAGTACTTC CASSLGTGYYEQYF
TRBJ2-3 TRBD2 TRBV5-1 - TGCGCCAGCAGCACCGGACTAGCGGAAACCACAGATACGCAGTATTTT CASSTGLAETTDTQYF
TRBJ2-7 TRBD2 TRBV15 once TGTGCCACCAGCAGGGGACTAGCGGGCTCCTACGAGCAGTACTTC CATSRGLAGSYEQYF
TRBJ2-3 - TRBV6-1 - TGTGCCAGCAGTGACCCAGCGGGCAGCACAGATACGCAGTATTTT CASSDPAGSTDTQYF
TRBJ2-5 TRBD2 TRBV24-1 few TGTGCCACCAGTCCAGGCCAGAGCGGGGAGGTCGTAGAGACCCAGTACTTC CATSPGQSGEVVETQYF
TRBJ2-2 TRBD2 TRBV4-1 - TGCGCCAGCAGCCGGACTAGCGGAACAGGGACCGGGGAGCTGTTTTTT CASSRTSGTGTGELFF
TRBJ1-1 - TRBV20-1 - TGCAGTGCTCAGGTAGCTTTCTTT CSAQVAFF
TRBJ2-7 - TRBV5-1 - TGCGCCAGCAGCTTGGGGGCAGGGTACTACGAGCAGTACTTC CASSLGAGYYEQYF
TRBJ2-5 - TRBV11-2 once TGTGCCAGCAGCTTAGATCCGGGAGTCGAGACCCAGTACTTC CASSLDPGVETQYF
TRBJ1-5 - TRBV25-1 - TGTGCCACACAGGACACAGGGAGCAATCAGCCCCAGCATTTT CATQDTGSNQPQHF
TRBJ2-1 TRBD1 TRBV27 - TGTGCCAGCAGTTTATGGGACAGAATAACCGTTTACAATGAGCAGTTCTTC CASSLWDRITVYNEQFF
TRBJ2-5 TRBD2 TRBV3-1/TRBV3-2 - TGTGCCAGCAGCCAAGATCGGCTAGCGGGAGAGACCCAGTACTTC CASSQDRLAGETQYF
TRBJ2-1 TRBD2 TRBV5-8 - TGTGCCAGCAGCTCCGAGAACCCCAGCGGGAGAGGATATGAGCAGTTCTTC CASSSENPSGRGYEQFF
TRBJ2-7 - TRBV27 - TGTGCCAGCAGTTTAGGGCAGATACCCGCCTACGAGCAGTACTTC CASSLGQIPAYEQYF
TRBJ2-7 TRBD1 TRBV9 - TGTGCCAGCAGCCCTGGGACAGGGGTGTACTACGAGCAGTACTTC CASSPGTGVYYEQYF
TRBJ1-5 TRBD1 TRBV19 - TGTGCCAGCACCGACAGGGGGAGCAATCAGCCCCAGCATTTT CASTDRGSNQPQHF
TRBJ2-1 - TRBV7-9 - TGTGCCAGCAGCTTAGACCCGGGGTACAATGAGCAGTTCTTC CASSLDPGYNEQFF
TRBJ2-7 TRBD2 TRBV7-9 - TGTGCCAGCAGCCAGCTTAGCGGGGGGACACATCACTACGAGCAGTACTTC CASSQLSGGTHHYEQYF
TRBJ2-1 - TRBV5-4 - TGTGCCAGCAACCGGCCAGGGGTGACCTCCTACAATGAGCAGTTCTTC CASNRPGVTSYNEQFF
TRBJ2-1 TRBD2 TRBV3-1/TRBV3-2 - TGTGCCAGCAGCCAAGCAGGGAAGCGGGGGGCCTACAATGAGCAGTTCTTC CASSQAGKRGAYNEQFF
TRBJ2-7 TRBD1 TRBV14 - TGTGCCAGCAGCTTCCGGACAGGGTATTCTAGCGAGCAGTACTTC CASSFRTGYSSEQYF
TRBJ1-6 - TRBV10-3 - TGTGCCATCAGCGGCCCCGGGGGGGGGTCCTATAATTCACCCCTCCACTTT CAISGPGGGSYNSPLHF
TRBJ1-5 - TRBV28 - TGTGCCAGCAGTTTTCACTTTGATCAGCCCCAGCATTTT CASSFHFDQPQHF
TRBJ1-4 - TRBV27 - TGTGCCAGCAGTCTGCGACAGACCTTTGCAACTAATGAAAAACTGTTTTTT CASSLRQTFATNEKLFF
TRBJ1-5 - TRBV28 - TGTGCCAGCAGTTCCCTTGATGGGCTTCTGGATCAGCCCCAGCATTTT CASSSLDGLLDQPQHF
TRBJ1-2 TRBD1 TRBV27 once TGTGCCAGCAGTTTCAACAGGGGGCCGGAAGGCTACACCTTC CASSFNRGPEGYTF
TRBJ2-7 TRBD1 TRBV10-2 - TGCGCCAGCAGTTACCCCACACAGGGGTCCTACGAGCAGTACTTC CASSYPTQGSYEQYF
TRBJ2-3 - TRBV10-2 - TGCGCCAGCAGTGCGTCCCGGGGGTGGTTTGAAGGTGCAGATACGCAGTATTTT CASSASRGWFEGADTQYF
TRBJ2-6 - TRBV5-4 - TGTGCCAACTCAAGGGGGATTGGGGCCAACGTCCTGACTTTC CANSRGIGANVLTF
TRBJ2-3 TRBD2 TRBV18 - TGTGCCAGCTCACCCCCAGCGGGGGGCACAGATACGCAGTATTTT CASSPPAGGTDTQYF
TRBJ2-4 TRBD2 TRBV7-6 - TGTGCCAGCAGCTTAGCCCCTCTCCTAAGCGGGAGGACCAAAAACATTCAGTACTTC CASSLAPLLSGRTKNIQYF
TRBJ1-1 - TRBV7-2 - TGTGCCAGCAGCTTACCGGGTGCTGAAGCTTTCTTT CASSLPGAEAFF
TRBJ1-5 - TRBV25-1 - TGTGCCAGCTGTAAGGGGGACGGGGATCAGCCCCAGCATTTT CASCKGDGDQPQHF
TRBJ1-5 - TRBV6-5 - TGTGCCAGCACTCGGGGGAACAATCAGCCCCAGCATTTT CASTRGNNQPQHF
TRBJ2-7 TRBD1 TRBV27 - TGTGCCAGCGGCCGACAGGGGTACTACGAGCAGTACTTC CASGRQGYYEQYF
TRBJ2-2 TRBD2 TRBV9 - TGTGCCAGCAGCGTAGCCCGGCTAGCGGGCCTAGACACCGGGGAGCTGTTTTTT CASSVARLAGLDTGELFF
TRBJ2-7 TRBD2 TRBV5-1 few TGCGCCAGCAGTCCCAGCGGGGGCGGATACGAGCAGTACTTC CASSPSGGGYEQYF
TRBJ1-6 TRBD1 TRBV13 - TGTGCCAGCAGCTTAGCCCGGGACAGGGGTTATAATTCACCCCTCCACTTT CASSLARDRGYNSPLHF
TRBJ2-7 - TRBV6-2/TRBV6-3 - TGTGCCAGCATCCCCCGTGGGCAGTCCTACGAGCAGTACTTC CASIPRGQSYEQYF